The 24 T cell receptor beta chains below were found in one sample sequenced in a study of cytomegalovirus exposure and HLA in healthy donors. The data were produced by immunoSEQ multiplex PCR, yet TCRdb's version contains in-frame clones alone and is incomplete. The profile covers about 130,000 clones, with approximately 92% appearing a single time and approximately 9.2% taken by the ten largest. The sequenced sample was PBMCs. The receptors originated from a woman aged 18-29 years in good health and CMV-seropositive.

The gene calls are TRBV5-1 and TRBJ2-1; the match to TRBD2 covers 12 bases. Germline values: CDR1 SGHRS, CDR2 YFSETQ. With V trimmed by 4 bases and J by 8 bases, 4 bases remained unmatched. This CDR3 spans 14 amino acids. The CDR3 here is CASSPSGGAYEQFF. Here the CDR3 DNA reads TGCGCCAGCAGCCCTAGCGGGGGGGCATATGAGCAGTTCTTC.

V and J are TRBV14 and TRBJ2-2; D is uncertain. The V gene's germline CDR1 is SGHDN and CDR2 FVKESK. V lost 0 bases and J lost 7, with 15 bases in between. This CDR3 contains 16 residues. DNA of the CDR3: TGTGCCAGCAGCCAAGAAGAACTCGCTTTCGGCGGGGAGCTGTTTTTT. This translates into CASSQEELAFGGELFF.

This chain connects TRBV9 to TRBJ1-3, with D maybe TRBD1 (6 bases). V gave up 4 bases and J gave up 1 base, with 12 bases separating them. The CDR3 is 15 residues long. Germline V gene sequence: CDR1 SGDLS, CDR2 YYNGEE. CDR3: CASSQTGQSGNTIYF. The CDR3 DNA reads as TGTGCCAGCAGCCAAACAGGACAGTCTGGAAACACCATATATTTT. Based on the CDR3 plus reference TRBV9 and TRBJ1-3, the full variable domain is DSGVTQTPKHLITATGQRVTLRCSPRSGDLSVYWYQQSLDQGLQFLIQYYNGEERAKGNILERFSAQQFPDLHSELNLSSLELGDSALYFCASSQTGQSGNTIYFGEGSWLTVV.

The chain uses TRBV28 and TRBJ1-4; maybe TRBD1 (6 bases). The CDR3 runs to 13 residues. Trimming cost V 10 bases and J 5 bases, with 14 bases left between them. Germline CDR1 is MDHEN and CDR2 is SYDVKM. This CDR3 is CATQGRLNEKLFF. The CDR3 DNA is TGTGCCACCCAGGGGAGATTAAATGAAAAACTGTTTTTT.

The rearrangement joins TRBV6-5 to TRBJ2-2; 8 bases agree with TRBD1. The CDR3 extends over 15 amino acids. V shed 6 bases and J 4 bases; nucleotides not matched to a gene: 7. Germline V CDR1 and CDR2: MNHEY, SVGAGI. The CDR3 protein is CASRKGQGFTGELFF. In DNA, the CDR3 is TGTGCCAGCAGAAAAGGACAGGGCTTCACCGGGGAGCTGTTTTTT.

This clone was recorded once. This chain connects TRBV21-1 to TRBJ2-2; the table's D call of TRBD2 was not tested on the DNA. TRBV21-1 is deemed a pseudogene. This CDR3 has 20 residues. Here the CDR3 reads CASSLRLEASGVSGTGELFF. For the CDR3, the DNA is TGTGCCAGCAGCCTACGACTAGAGGCTAGCGGGGTATCTGGGACCGGGGAGCTGTTTTTT.

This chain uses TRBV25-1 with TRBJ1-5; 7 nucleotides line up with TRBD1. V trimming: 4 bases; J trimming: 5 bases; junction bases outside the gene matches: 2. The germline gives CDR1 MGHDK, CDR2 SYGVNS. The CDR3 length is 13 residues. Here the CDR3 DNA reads TGTGCCAGCAGTGGGGACAGCTATCAGCCCCAGCATTTT. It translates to CASSGDSYQPQHF.

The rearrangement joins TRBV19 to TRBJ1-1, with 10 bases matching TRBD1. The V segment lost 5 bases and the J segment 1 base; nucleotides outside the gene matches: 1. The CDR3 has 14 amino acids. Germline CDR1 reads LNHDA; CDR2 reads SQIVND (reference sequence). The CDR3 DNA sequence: TGTGCCAGTAGTCGGGACAGGGGGAACACTGAAGCTTTCTTT. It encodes CASSRDRGNTEAFF.

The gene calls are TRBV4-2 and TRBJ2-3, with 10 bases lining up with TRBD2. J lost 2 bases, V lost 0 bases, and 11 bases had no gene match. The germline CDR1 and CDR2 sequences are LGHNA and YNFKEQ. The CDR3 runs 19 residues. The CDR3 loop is CASSQEEASGGWVTDTQYF. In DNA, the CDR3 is TGTGCCAGCAGCCAAGAAGAGGCTAGCGGGGGATGGGTCACAGATACGCAGTATTTT.

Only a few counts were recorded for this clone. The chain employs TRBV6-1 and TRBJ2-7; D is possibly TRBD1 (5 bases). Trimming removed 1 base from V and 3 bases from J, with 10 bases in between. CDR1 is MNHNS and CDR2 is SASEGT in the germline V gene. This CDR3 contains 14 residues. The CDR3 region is CASSEGQRSYEQYF. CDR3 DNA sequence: TGTGCCAGCAGTGAAGGACAGAGAAGCTACGAGCAGTACTTC.

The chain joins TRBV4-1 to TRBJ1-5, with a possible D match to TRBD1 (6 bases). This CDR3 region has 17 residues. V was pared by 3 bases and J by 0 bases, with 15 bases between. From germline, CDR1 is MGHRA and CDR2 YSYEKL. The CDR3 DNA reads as TGCGCCAGCAGCCAGATCACAGGGTTGATTAGCAATCAGCCCCAGCATTTT. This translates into CASSQITGLISNQPQHF.

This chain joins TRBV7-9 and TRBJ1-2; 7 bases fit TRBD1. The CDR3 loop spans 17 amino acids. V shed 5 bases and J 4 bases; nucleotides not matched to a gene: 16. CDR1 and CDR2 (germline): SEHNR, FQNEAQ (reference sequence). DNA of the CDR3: TGTGCCAGCAGCCCAAGAATACTACAGGGGTCCTCCTATGGCTACACCTTC. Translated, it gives CASSPRILQGSSYGYTF.

In nucleotides, the CDR3 is TGTGCCAGCAGCCCCAGGGACAGCCTCTATGGCTACACCTTC. The encoded protein is CASSPRDSLYGYTF. The chain recombines TRBV7-9 with TRBJ1-2, with 7 bases lining up with TRBD1. This CDR3 is 14 amino acids long. Germline CDR1 is SEHNR and CDR2 is FQNEAQ (reference sequence). Trimming took 5 bases from V and 4 from J; bases not matched to a gene: 7.

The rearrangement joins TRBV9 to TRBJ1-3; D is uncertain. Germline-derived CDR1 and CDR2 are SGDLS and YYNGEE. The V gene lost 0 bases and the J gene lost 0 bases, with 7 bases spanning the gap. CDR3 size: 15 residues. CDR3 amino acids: CASSVDVLSGNTIYF. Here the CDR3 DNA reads TGTGCCAGCAGCGTAGATGTTCTCTCTGGAAACACCATATATTTT.

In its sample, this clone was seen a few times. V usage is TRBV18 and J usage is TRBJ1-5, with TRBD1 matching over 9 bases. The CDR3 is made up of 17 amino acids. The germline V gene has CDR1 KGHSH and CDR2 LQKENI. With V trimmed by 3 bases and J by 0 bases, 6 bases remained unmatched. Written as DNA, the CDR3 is TGTGCCAGCTCACCCCGGGACAGGGATTATAGCAATCAGCCCCAGCATTTT. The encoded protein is CASSPRDRDYSNQPQHF.

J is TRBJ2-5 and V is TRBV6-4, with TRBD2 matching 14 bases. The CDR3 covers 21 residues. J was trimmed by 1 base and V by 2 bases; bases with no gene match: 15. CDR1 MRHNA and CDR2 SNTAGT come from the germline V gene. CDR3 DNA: TGTGCCAGCAGTGACGCGGTGACTAGCGGGGGGGCCCATCGGGTCCAAGAGACCCAGTACTTC. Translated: CASSDAVTSGGAHRVQETQYF.

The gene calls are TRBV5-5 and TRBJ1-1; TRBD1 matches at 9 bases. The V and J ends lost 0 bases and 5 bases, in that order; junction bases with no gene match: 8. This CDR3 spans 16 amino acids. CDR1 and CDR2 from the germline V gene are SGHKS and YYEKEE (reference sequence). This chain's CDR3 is CASSLEYGTGFTEAFF. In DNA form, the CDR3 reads TGTGCCAGCAGCTTGGAATACGGGACAGGGTTTACTGAAGCTTTCTTT.

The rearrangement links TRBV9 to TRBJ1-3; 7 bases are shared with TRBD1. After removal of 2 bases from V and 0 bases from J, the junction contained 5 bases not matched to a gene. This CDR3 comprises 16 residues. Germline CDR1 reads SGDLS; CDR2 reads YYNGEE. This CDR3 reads CASSVGGTVSGNTIYF. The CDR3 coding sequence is TGTGCCAGCAGCGTCGGCGGGACAGTCTCTGGAAACACCATATATTTT.

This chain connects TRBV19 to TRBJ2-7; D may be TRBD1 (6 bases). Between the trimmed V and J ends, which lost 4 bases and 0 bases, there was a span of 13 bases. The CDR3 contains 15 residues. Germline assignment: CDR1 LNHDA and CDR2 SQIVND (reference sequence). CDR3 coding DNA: TGTGCCAGTAGTACTTCCGGGACACCCTCCTACGAGCAGTACTTC. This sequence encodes CASSTSGTPSYEQYF.

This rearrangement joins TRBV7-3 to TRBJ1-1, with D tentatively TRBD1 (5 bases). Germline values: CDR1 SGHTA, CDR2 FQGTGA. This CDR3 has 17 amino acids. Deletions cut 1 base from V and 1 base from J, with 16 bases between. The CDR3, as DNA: TGTGCCAGCAGCTTAAGCGCGGGGGACGGTACGAACACTGAAGCTTTCTTT. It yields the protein CASSLSAGDGTNTEAFF.

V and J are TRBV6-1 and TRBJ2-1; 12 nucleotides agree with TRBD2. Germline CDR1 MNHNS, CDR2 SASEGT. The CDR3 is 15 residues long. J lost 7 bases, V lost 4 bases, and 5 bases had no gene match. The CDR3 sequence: CASSGWTSGKNEQFF. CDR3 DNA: TGTGCCAGCAGTGGATGGACTAGCGGGAAGAATGAGCAGTTCTTC.

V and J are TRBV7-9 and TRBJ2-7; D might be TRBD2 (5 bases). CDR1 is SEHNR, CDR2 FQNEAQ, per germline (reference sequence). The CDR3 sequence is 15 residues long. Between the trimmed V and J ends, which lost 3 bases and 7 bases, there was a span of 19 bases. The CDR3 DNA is TGTGCCAGCAGCTTGGCCAAGGGCCGATCGGGAGAGCAGTACTTC. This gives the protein CASSLAKGRSGEQYF.

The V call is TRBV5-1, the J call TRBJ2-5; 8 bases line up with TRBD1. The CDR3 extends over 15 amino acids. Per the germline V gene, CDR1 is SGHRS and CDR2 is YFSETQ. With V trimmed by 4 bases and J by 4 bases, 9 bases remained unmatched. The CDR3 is CASSPGQATRETQYF. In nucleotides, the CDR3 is TGCGCCAGCAGCCCGGGACAGGCGACTCGAGAGACCCAGTACTTC.

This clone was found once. The CDR3 loop is CASSFFDIGGYTF. DNA for the CDR3: TGTGCCAGCAGCTTCTTTGACATTGGGGGCTACACCTTC. The rearrangement joins TRBV7-2 to TRBJ1-2; D unclear. The CDR3 spans 13 residues. In germline, CDR1 is SGHTA, CDR2 FQGNSA. V was clipped by 3 bases and J by 8 bases, with 13 bases between them.